This T cell receptor (beta chain) emerged from a study of blood T cell repertoires in COVID-19. About the study: Sites in the United States, Italy and Spain provided acute and convalescent COVID-19 samples. T cells, B-cell-depleted T cells, or PBMCs supplied cDNA or gDNA.

CDR3 length equals 15 residues. Germline CDR1 and CDR2: MNHEY and SVGAGI. The V segment lost 4 bases and the J segment 3 bases; nucleotides outside the gene matches: 3. Produced via immunoSEQ multiplex PCR; TCRdb's table is partial and in-frame only. This sample has some 80,000 clones, with roughly 80% found just once. The specimen sequenced was peripheral blood. The clonotype was recovered from a man in his sixties with active or convalescent COVID-19. This chain joins TRBV6-5 and TRBJ2-3; the match to TRBD2 covers 11 bases. CDR3 in amino acids: CASSFSGGATDTQYF. CDR3 DNA sequence: TGTGCCAGCAGTTTTAGCGGGGGGGCAACAGATACGCAGTATTTT.